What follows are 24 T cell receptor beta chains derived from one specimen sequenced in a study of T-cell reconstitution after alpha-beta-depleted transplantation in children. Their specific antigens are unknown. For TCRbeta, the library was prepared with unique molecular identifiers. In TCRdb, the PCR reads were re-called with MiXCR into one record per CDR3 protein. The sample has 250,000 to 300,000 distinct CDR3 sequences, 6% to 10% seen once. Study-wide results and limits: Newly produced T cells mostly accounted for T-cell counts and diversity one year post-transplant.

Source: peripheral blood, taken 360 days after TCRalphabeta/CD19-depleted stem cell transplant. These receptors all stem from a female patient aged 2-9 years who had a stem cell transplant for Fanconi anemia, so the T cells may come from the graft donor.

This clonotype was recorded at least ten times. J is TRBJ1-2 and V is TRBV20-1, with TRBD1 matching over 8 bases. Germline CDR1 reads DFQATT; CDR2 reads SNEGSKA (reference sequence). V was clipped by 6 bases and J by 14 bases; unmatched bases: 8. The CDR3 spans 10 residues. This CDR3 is CSANRDRTTF. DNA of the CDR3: TGCAGTGCAAACCGGGACAGGACGACCTTC.

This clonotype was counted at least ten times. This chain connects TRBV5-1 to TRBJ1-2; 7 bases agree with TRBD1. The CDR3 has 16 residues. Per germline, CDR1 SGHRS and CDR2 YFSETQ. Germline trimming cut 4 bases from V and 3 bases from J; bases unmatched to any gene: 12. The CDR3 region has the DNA TGCGCCAGCAGCCCTACCCCTGACAGGGAGGACTATGGCTACACCTTC. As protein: CASSPTPDREDYGYTF. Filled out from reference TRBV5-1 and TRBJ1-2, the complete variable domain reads KAGVTQTPRYLIKTRGQQVTLSCSPISGHRSVSWYQQTPGQGLQFLFEYFSETQRNKGNFPGRFSGRQFSNSRSEMNVSTLELGDSALYLCASSPTPDREDYGYTFGSGTRLTVV.

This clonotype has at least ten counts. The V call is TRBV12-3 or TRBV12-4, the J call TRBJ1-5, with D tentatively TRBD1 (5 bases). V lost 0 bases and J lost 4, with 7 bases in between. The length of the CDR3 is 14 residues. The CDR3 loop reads CASSLAGANQPQHF. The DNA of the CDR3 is TGTGCCAGCAGTTTAGCAGGGGCGAATCAGCCCCAGCATTTT.

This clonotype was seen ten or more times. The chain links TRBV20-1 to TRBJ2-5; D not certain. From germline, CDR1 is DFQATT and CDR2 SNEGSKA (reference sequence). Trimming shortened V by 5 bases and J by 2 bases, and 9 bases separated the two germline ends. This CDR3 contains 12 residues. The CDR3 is CSASLWQETQYF. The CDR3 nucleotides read TGCAGTGCTTCGTTGTGGCAAGAGACCCAGTACTTC.

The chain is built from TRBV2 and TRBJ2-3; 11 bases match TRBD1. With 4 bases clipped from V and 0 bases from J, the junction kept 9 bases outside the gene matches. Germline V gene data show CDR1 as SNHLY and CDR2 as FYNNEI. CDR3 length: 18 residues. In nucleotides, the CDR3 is TGTGCCAGCAGTGGTTGGACAGGGGGCAGTGGGAGCACAGATACGCAGTATTTT. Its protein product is CASSGWTGGSGSTDTQYF.

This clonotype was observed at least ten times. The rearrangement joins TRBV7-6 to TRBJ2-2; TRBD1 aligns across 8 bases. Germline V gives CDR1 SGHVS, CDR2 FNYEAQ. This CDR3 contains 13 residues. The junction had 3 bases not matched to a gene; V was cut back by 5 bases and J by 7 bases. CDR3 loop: CASSRQGSGELFF. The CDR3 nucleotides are TGTGCCAGCAGCCGACAGGGGAGCGGGGAGCTGTTTTTT.

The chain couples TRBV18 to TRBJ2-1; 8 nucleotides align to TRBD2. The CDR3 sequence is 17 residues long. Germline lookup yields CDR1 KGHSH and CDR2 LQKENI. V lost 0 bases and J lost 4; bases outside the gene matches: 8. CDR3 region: CASSPPLADVVYNEQFF. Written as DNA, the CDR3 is TGTGCCAGCTCACCACCACTAGCGGACGTCGTATACAATGAGCAGTTCTTC. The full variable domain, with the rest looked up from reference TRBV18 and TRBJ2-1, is NAGVMQNPRHLVRRRGQEARLRCSPMKGHSHVYWYRQLPEEGLKFMVYLQKENIIDESGMPKERFSAEFPKEGPSILRIQQVVRGDSAAYFCASSPPLADVVYNEQFFGPGTRLTVL.

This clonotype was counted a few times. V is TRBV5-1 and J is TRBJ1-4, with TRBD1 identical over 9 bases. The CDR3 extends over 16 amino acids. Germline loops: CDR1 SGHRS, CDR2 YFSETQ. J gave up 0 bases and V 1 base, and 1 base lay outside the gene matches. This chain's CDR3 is CASSLTGGATNEKLFF. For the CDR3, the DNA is TGCGCCAGCAGCTTGACAGGGGGCGCAACTAATGAAAAACTGTTTTTT.

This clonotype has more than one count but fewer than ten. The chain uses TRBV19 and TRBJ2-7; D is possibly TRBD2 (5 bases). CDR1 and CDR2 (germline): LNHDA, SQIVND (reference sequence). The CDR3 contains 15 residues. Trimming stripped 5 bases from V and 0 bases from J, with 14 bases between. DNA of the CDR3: TGTGCCAGTAGTGTTCAGCCTGGACTCTCCTACGAGCAGTACTTC. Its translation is CASSVQPGLSYEQYF.

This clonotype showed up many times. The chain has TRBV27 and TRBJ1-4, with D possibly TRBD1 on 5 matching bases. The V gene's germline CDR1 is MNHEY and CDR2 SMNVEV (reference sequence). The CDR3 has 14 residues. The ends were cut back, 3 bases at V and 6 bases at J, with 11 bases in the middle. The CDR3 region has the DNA TGTGCCAGCAGTTTCATTGGAGGGGATGAAAAACTGTTTTTT. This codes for CASSFIGGDEKLFF. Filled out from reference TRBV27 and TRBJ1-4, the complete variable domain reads EAQVTQNPRYLITVTGKKLTVTCSQNMNHEYMSWYRQDPGLGLRQIYYSMNVEVTDKGDVPEGYKVSRKEKRNFPLILESPSPNQTSLYFCASSFIGGDEKLFFGSGTQLSVL.

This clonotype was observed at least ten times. The CDR3 protein is CASSQDIGGDSYEQYF. The CDR3 bases are TGTGCCAGCAGCCAAGATATAGGAGGGGACTCCTACGAGCAGTACTTC. The chain uses TRBV4-2 and TRBJ2-7, with a tentative D call TRBD2 (6 bases). Trimming took off 0 bases at V and 0 bases at J, with 12 bases between the two ends. Per the germline V gene, CDR1 is LGHNA and CDR2 is YNFKEQ. The length of the CDR3 is 16 residues.

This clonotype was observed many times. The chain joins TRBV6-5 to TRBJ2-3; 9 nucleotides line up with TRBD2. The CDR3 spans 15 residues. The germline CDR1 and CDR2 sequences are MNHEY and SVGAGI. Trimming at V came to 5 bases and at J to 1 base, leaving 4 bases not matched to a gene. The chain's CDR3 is CASSPGTSRTDTQYF. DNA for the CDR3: TGTGCCAGCAGTCCAGGGACTAGCCGCACAGATACGCAGTATTTT.

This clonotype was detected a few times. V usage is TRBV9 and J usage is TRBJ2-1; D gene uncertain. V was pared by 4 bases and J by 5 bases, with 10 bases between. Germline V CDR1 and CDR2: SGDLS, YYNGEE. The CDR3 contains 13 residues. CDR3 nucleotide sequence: TGTGCCAGCAGCACCAGACCAGACAATGAGCAGTTCTTC. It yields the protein CASSTRPDNEQFF.

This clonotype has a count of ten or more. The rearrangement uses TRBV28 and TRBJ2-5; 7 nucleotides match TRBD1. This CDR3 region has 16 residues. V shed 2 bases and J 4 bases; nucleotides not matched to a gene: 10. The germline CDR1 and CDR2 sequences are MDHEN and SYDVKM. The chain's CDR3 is CASSLVGRTGSETQYF. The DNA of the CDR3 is TGTGCCAGCAGTTTAGTCGGAAGGACAGGCTCAGAGACCCAGTACTTC.

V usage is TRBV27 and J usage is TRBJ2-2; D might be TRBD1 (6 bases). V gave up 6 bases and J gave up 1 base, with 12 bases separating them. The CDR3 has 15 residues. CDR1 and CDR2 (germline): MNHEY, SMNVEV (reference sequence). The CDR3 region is CASRSGTMNTGELFF. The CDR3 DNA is TGTGCCAGCAGATCCGGGACAATGAACACCGGGGAGCTGTTTTTT.

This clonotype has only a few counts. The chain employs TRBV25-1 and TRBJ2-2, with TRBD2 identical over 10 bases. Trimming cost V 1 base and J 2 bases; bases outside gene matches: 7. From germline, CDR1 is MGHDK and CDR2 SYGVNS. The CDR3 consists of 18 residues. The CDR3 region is CASSEWGSGGLNTGELFF. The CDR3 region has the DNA TGTGCCAGCAGTGAATGGGGTAGCGGGGGGCTCAACACCGGGGAGCTGTTTTTT.

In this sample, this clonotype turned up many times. CDR3 DNA sequence: TGTGCCATCAGTAGGGACAGGGCCACAGATACGCAGTATTTT. This translates into CAISRDRATDTQYF. This chain joins TRBV10-3 and TRBJ2-3; 9 bases align to TRBD1. Germline trimming cut 5 bases from V and 2 bases from J; bases unmatched to any gene: 2. The germline V gene has CDR1 ENHRY and CDR2 SYGVKD. The CDR3 consists of 14 residues.

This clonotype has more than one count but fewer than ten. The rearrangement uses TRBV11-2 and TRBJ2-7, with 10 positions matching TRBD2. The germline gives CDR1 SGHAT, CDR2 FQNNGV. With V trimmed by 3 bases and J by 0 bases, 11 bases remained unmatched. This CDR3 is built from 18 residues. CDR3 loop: CASSLVASGGVPSYEQYF. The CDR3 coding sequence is TGTGCCAGCAGCTTGGTCGCCAGCGGGGGGGTCCCCTCCTACGAGCAGTACTTC.

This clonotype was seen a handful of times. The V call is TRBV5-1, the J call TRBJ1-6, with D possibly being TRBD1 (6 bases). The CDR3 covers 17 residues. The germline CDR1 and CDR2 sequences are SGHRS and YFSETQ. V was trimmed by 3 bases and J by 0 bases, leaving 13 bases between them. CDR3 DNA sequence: TGCGCCAGCAGCTCTGAACAGGGTAGCTCCTATAATTCACCCCTCCACTTT. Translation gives CASSSEQGSSYNSPLHF.

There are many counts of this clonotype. CDR3 DNA: TGTGCCAGCAGCTTGGGGAAGACAGGGAAGGGCACTGAAGCTTTCTTT. Protein: CASSLGKTGKGTEAFF. The V gene is TRBV11-1, the J gene TRBJ1-1; TRBD1 matches at 7 bases. V was clipped by 3 bases and J by 4 bases; unmatched bases: 11. This CDR3 spans 16 amino acids. Germline CDR1 SGHAT, CDR2 FQDESV (reference sequence).

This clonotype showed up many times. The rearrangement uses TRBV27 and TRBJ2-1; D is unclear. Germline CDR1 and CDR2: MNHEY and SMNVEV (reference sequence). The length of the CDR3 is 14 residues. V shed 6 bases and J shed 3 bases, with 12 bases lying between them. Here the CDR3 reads CASSRPQDYNEQFF. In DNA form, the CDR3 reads TGTGCCAGCAGCCGCCCCCAGGACTACAATGAGCAGTTCTTC.

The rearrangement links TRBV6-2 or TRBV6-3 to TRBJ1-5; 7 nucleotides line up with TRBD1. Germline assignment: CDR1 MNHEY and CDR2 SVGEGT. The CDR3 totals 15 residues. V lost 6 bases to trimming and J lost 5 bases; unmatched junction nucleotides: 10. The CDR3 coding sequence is TGTGCCAGCAGATCTTACAGGGGCAAGCATCAGCCCCAGCATTTT. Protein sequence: CASRSYRGKHQPQHF.

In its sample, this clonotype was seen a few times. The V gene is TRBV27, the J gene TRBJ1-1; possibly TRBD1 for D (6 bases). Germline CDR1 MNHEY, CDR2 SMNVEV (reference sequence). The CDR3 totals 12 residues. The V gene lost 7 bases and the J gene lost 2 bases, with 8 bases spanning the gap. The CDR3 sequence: CASKTGNTEAFF. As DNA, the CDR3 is TGTGCCAGCAAGACAGGTAACACTGAAGCTTTCTTT.

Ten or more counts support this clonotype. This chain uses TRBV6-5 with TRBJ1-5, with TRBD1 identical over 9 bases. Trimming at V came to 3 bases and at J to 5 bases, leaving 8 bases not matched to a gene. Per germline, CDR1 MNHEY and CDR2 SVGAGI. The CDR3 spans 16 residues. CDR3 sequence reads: CASSYIGQGWHQPQHF. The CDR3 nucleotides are TGTGCCAGCAGTTATATCGGACAGGGGTGGCATCAGCCCCAGCATTTT.